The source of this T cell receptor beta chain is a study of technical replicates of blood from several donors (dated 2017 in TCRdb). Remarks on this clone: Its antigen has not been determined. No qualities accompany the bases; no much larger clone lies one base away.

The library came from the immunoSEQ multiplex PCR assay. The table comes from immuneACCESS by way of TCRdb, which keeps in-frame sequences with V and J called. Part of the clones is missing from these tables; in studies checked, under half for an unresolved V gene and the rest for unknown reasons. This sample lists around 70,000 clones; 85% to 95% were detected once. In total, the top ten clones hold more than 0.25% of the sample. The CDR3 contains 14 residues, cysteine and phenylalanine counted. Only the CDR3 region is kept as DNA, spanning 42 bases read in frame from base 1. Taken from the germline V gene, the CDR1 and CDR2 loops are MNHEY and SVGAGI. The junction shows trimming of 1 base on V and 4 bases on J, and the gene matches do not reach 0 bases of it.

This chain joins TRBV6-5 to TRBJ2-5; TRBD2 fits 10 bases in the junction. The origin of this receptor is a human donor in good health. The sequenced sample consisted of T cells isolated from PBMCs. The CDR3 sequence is CASSYLAGGETQYF. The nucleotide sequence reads TGTGCCAGCAGTTACTTAGCGGGGGGAGAGACCCAGTACTTC.